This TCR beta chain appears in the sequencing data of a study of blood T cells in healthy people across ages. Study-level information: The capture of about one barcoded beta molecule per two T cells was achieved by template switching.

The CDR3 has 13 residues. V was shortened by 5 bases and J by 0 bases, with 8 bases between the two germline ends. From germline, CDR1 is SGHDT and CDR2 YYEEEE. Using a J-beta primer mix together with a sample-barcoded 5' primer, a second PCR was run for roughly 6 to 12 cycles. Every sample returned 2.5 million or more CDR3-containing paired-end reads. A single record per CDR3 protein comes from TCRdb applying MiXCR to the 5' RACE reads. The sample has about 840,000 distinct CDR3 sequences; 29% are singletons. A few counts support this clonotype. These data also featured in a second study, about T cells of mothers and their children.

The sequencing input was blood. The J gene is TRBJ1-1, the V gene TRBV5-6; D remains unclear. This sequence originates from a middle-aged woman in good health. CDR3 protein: CASRAVLNTEAFF. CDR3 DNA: TGTGCCAGCAGGGCAGTGTTGAACACTGAAGCTTTCTTT.